This T cell receptor beta chain derives from a study of spatial heterogeneity in lung cancer. General study findings and limits: Ubiquitous expanded tumor TCRs appeared in blood more at resection than follow-up.

Time point specified: sample taken at primary tumor resection. Germline V gene data show CDR1 as MGHDK and CDR2 as SYGVNS. Trimming stripped 3 bases from V and 7 bases from J, with 13 bases between. This CDR3 is built from 14 residues. TCRdb analysed the 5' RACE reads with MiXCR anew, one entry per CDR3 protein. The repertoire holds some 39,000 distinct CDR3 sequences, with under 7.5% as singletons. There are a few counts of this clonotype. What it recognizes is unknown. This TCR was sampled from a female donor with early-stage non-small cell lung cancer. The material sequenced was PBMCs, taken at surgery. This chain connects TRBV25-1 to TRBJ2-1, with D possibly being TRBD1 (7 bases). Here the CDR3 DNA reads TGTGCCAGCAGTGAGGAGGGGGCGAAGAATGAGCAGTTCTTC. Its translation: CASSEEGAKNEQFF.